This is a list of T cell receptor beta chains from one sample in a study of T cells after yellow fever vaccination. One entry per CDR3 protein results from TCRdb running MiXCR on the 5' RACE reads. The sample includes a few hundred thousand distinct CDR3 sequences, approximately 4% seen only once; the top ten take roughly 24%. Here the sequenced sample was PBMCs, taken 5 days after the yellow fever booster vaccination. All receptors derive from a man aged 18 to 30 who received the YFV17D yellow fever vaccine. CDR3s include the opening cysteine and the closing phenylalanine or tryptophan. Fields, in order: clone size, V gene, D gene, J gene, CDR3 protein, CDR3 DNA. D genes are given only for firm matches. The size field is filled for only some rows; it gives once, few, many or a size class.

>many|TRBV11-2|TRBD2|TRBJ2-7
CASSLATGGGSILYF
TGTGCCAGCAGCTTAGCAACGGGCGGGGGGTCTATTCTGTACTTC
>few|TRBV29-1|TRBD1|TRBJ1-2
CSVSGQEGVGYTF
TGCAGCGTTTCGGGACAGGAAGGAGTCGGCTACACCTTC
>few|TRBV7-2|NA|TRBJ1-6
CASSPSRGSPLHF
TGTGCCAGCAGCCCCTCGAGGGGTTCACCCCTCCACTTT
>NA|TRBV20-1|NA|TRBJ2-2
CSARPITGELFF
TGCAGTGCCCGACCTATCACCGGGGAGCTGTTTTTT
>many|TRBV6-5|NA|TRBJ2-2
CASSYFDTGELFF
TGTGCCAGCAGTTACTTTGACACCGGGGAGCTGTTTTTT
>NA|TRBV7-8|NA|TRBJ2-1
CASSASRGPIRNNEQFF
TGTGCCAGCAGCGCGAGCCGGGGACCGATACGGAACAATGAGCAGTTCTTC
>medium-sized|TRBV5-1|NA|TRBJ1-5
CASSFTGSSNQPQHF
TGCGCCAGCAGCTTTACAGGCTCGAGCAATCAGCCCCAGCATTTT
>few|TRBV12-3/TRBV12-4|NA|TRBJ2-7
CASSLGGDFYEQYF
TGTGCCAGCAGTTTAGGCGGGGACTTCTACGAGCAGTACTTC
>few|TRBV6-5|NA|TRBJ2-3
CASSYSIGREDTQYF
TGTGCCAGCAGTTACTCGATTGGGCGAGAAGATACGCAGTATTTT
>many|TRBV27|NA|TRBJ2-4
CASSLSRQGREWAKNIQYF
TGTGCCAGCAGTTTATCCCGACAGGGGCGGGAGTGGGCCAAAAACATTCAGTACTTC
>few|TRBV4-3|TRBD2|TRBJ2-3
CASSQDRRAGGSTDTQYF
TGCGCCAGCAGCCAAGATCGTCGAGCGGGGGGGAGCACAGATACGCAGTATTTT
>many|TRBV18|NA|TRBJ2-2
CASSPQGVVQTGELFF
TGTGCCAGCTCACCACAGGGGGTTGTCCAAACCGGGGAGCTGTTTTTT
>few|TRBV7-9|NA|TRBJ1-4
CASSLQGRAEKLFF
TGTGCCAGCAGCTTACAGGGGCGCGCCGAAAAACTGTTTTTT
>NA|TRBV28|NA|TRBJ1-6
CASSPHRIISPLHF
TGTGCCAGCAGTCCTCACCGCATTATTTCACCCCTCCACTTT
>many|TRBV4-2|TRBD1|TRBJ1-5
CASSQTDRASQPQHF
TGTGCCAGCAGCCAGACCGACAGGGCTTCTCAGCCCCAGCATTTT
>NA|TRBV28|TRBD1|TRBJ2-5
CASSPQGREDKTQYF
TGTGCCAGCAGTCCACAGGGGCGTGAAGACAAGACCCAGTACTTC
>NA|TRBV10-3|TRBD1|TRBJ1-2
CAISGGTGGTYGYTF
TGTGCCATCAGTGGCGGGACAGGGGGGACCTATGGCTACACCTTC
>NA|TRBV20-1|NA|TRBJ2-3
CSARHWRGSTDTQYF
TGCAGTGCACGCCACTGGCGGGGTAGCACAGATACGCAGTATTTT
>many|TRBV10-2|TRBD1|TRBJ2-3
CASSQRAGGRRSTQYF
TGCGCCAGCAGCCAACGAGCAGGGGGCCGCAGATCTACGCAGTATTTT
>NA|TRBV10-3|TRBD1|TRBJ2-7
CAISESGQSEQYF
TGTGCCATCAGTGAATCGGGACAGAGTGAGCAGTACTTC
>NA|TRBV20-1|NA|TRBJ1-1
CSARSLRYGNTEAFF
TGCAGTGCTAGGAGCTTAAGGTACGGGAACACTGAAGCTTTCTTT
>many|TRBV29-1|TRBD1|TRBJ2-2
CSVVYRDSNTGELFF
TGCAGCGTTGTTTATCGGGACAGTAACACCGGGGAGCTGTTTTTT
>few|TRBV5-4|NA|TRBJ1-1
CASSLGHSLVASEAFF
TGTGCCAGCAGCTTGGGTCACAGCCTTGTGGCTTCTGAAGCTTTCTTT
>many|TRBV5-1|TRBD1|TRBJ1-3
CASSGTGTSSGNTIYF
TGCGCCAGCAGCGGGACAGGGACTAGCTCTGGAAACACCATATATTTT
>NA|TRBV7-9|NA|TRBJ1-5
CASSHGDNQPQHF
TGTGCCAGCAGCCACGGGGACAATCAGCCCCAGCATTTT
>many|TRBV5-1|NA|TRBJ2-5
CASSIGKLEGTQYF
TGCGCCAGCAGCATTGGGAAACTAGAGGGGACCCAGTACTTC
>many|TRBV9|NA|TRBJ2-2
CASSSGSEGGTGELFF
TGTGCCAGCAGCTCAGGGTCCGAGGGGGGCACCGGGGAGCTGTTTTTT
>many|TRBV20-1|TRBD1|TRBJ2-1
CSARLYRGAYNEQFF
TGCAGTGCTAGACTGTACAGGGGGGCCTACAATGAGCAGTTCTTC
>few|TRBV12-3/TRBV12-4|NA|TRBJ1-5
CASSLAPFRDQPQHF
TGTGCCAGCAGTTTAGCGCCTTTCAGGGATCAGCCCCAGCATTTT
>NA|TRBV7-9|NA|TRBJ2-5
CASSFTETQYF
TGTGCCAGCAGCTTCACAGAGACCCAGTACTTC
>few|TRBV4-2|NA|TRBJ1-2
CASSQEGGFKYGYTF
TGTGCCAGCAGCCAAGAAGGAGGTTTTAAGTATGGCTACACCTTC
>NA|TRBV30|NA|TRBJ1-2
CAWSYSGSYGYTF
TGTGCCTGGAGCTACTCCGGGTCCTATGGCTACACCTTC
>few|TRBV7-9|TRBD2|TRBJ2-1
CASSLAGDREQFF
TGTGCCAGCAGTCTAGCGGGGGATCGCGAGCAGTTCTTC
>few|TRBV19|NA|TRBJ2-1
CASSIFGGEQFF
TGTGCCAGTAGTATATTTGGTGGGGAGCAGTTCTTC
>few|TRBV5-1|TRBD2|TRBJ2-5
CASSLNAGGSTETQYF
TGCGCCAGCAGCCTGAACGCGGGGGGCTCGACGGAGACCCAGTACTTC
>many|TRBV27|NA|TRBJ2-2
CASRWAGTSLGELFF
TGTGCCAGCAGATGGGCCGGGACCTCCCTCGGGGAGCTGTTTTTT
>few|TRBV10-3|TRBD2|TRBJ2-3
CAISEESGGASTQYF
TGTGCCATCAGTGAGGAGAGCGGGGGGGCCTCCACGCAGTATTTT
>many|TRBV7-2|NA|TRBJ2-1
CASSLGFYEQFF
TGTGCCAGCAGCTTAGGGTTCTATGAGCAGTTCTTC
>few|TRBV20-1|TRBD1|TRBJ2-7
CSARTGTDSYEQYF
TGCAGTGCTCGTACCGGGACAGACTCCTACGAGCAGTACTTC
>many|TRBV6-4|TRBD1|TRBJ2-2
CASSVTGGYGELFF
TGTGCCAGCAGCGTGACAGGGGGCTACGGGGAGCTGTTTTTT